This entry features one TCR beta chain sequence. This clonotype was seen only a few times. What this receptor recognizes is not known. The limits of the CDR3 on the DNA are not certain, so only TCRdb's listed CDR3 is given. This entry belongs to a study of identical twins (dated by TCRdb to 2016 to 2017). As for the study more broadly: To test whether fetal clonotypes persist, this study deep-sequenced TCR alpha and beta repertoires from monozygotic twins, from unrelated adults of various ages, and from cord blood. Replicate twin experiments were performed at different times using different library preparation protocols to rule out contamination.

Beyond this particular receptor, the publication reports: Zero-insertion analyses could be partly confounded by invariant T cells such as MAIT and iNKT, although diverse VJ usage argued against such confounding for most clonotypes. A weaker excess of twin sharing was found in beta out-of-frame sequences because the signal-to-noise ratio was lowered by fewer shared sequences. Fewer insertions were carried by abundant cord blood beta clonotypes; a weaker similar trend was observed in young adult naive repertoires, while no such trend was observed in memory repertoires. Conclusions relied on cross-sectional statistical analysis, since the same donors could not be followed over many years. Recombination models systematically underestimated out-of-frame TCR alpha sharing in monozygotic twins but agreed with sharing between unrelated individuals. Compared with coincidental sharing between unrelated individuals, out-of-frame TCR alpha sequences shared between twins showed an excess of sequences with low generation probability.

From the cysteine up to the phenylalanine, the CDR3 has a length of 14 residues. Libraries came from 5' RACE. Sequencing used an Illumina HiSeq 2000. A universal primer binding site was introduced by template switching, and a unique molecular identifier was present in the final cDNA, enabling accurate counting of TCR cDNA molecules. Specific primers in the conserved constant-segment region were used to synthesize first-strand cDNA for the TCR alpha and beta chains. To control for contamination, every cDNA library carried two barcodes: a SMART-Mk sample barcode plus Illumina barcodes. TruSeq adapter sequences and Illumina sample barcodes were added in two successive PCR steps. The Illumina HiSeq platform was used with custom primers to sequence TCR alpha and beta cDNA libraries. The authors' pipeline ran thus. Raw reads were processed with MiGEC to extract unique molecular identifiers, and MiXCR was used to determine CDR3 positions. For each individual, recombination models were inferred using an EM algorithm with the repgenHMM and IGoR tools. The analysis of shared clonotypes was done with the tcR package in R, with sharing normalized by the product of cloneset sizes. To study raw recombination without the effects of thymic and clonal selection, out-of-frame nonproductive sequences were analyzed. TCRdb's own reprocessing of the public reads used fastp at Q25 and MiXCR and kept productive beta chains. Rows are combined by CDR3 protein, so each entry shows the most common genes and DNA. V and J calls and clone size were set by TCRdb, not the authors. A total of roughly 500,000 distinct CDR3 sequences appear in this sample, roughly 21% of them only once. About 0.93% of the sample comes from the top ten.

Every donor in the study was a healthy Caucasian. Three pairs of female monozygotic twins, all aged 18 to 29 years, made up the twin cohort. Positive isolation kits from Invitrogen were used to isolate CD4+ and CD8+ T cell populations. These data also featured in a second study, about T cells expressing NK-cell markers. From the second report: Three sorted T-cell subsets (CD3+CD56+NKG2C+, CD3+CD56+NKG2C- and CD3+CD56-NKG2C+) from fewer than 10 donors had their TCR beta-chain repertoires profiled. Among the eight sequenced donors, only one was HCMV-seronegative, while the other seven were HCMV-seropositive. In several experiments an anti-gammadeltaTCR antibody was added to restrict sorting to alphabetaTCR-expressing T cells. In six donors, the dominant CD3+CD56+NKG2C+ clonotypes were among the top 10 CD8+ clonotypes and accounted for about 1.0-7.0% of CD8+ T cells. Those dominant clonotypes were again the most abundant among CD3+CD56-NKG2C+ cells in a few donors, at roughly 25-60.1%. It remained unclear whether the expanded NKG2C-expressing T cell clones were specific for HCMV antigens. Randomly selected healthy volunteers, three men and five women, were used as the eight sequenced donors. A commercial ELISA kit detecting HCMV-specific IgG in serum was used to determine HCMV serostatus. MIGEC was used to demultiplex reads and group reads by UMI, and MiTCR was used to assemble and quantify clonotypes. To exclude erroneous sequences, any TCR cDNA sequence not supported by at least two reads was discarded. Downstream repertoire analysis used the tcR package, and clonotypes were matched across fractions by CDR3 nucleotide sequence plus V segment. Antigen specificity was annotated against VDJdb with VDJmatch, allowing one amino acid substitution in CDR3.

This clonotype originated in a woman between 18 and 29 years old in good health. The sequence joins TRBV12-3 or TRBV12-4 to TRBJ1-2; TRBD1 reflects the table's D call only, with no check against the DNA. Material: CD4+ T cells sorted from blood. Here the CDR3 is given as CASKFRGRGYGYTF.